This passage covers 27 T cell receptor beta chains from one sample sequenced in a study of cytomegalovirus exposure and HLA in healthy donors. The PCR used 60 Vbeta and 13 Jbeta primers. This table comes from immunoSEQ multiplex PCR, and its TCRdb copy is limited to in-frame clones, with some not included. This sample has 75,000 to 100,000 clones, with around 82% found just once. Sample: PBMCs. The origin of the receptors is a man aged 40-55 years in good health and CMV-seronegative.

This clone was seen once. This chain links TRBV19 with TRBJ2-7; 9 bases are a match to TRBD1. There are 15 residues in the CDR3. Germline assignment: CDR1 LNHDA and CDR2 SQIVND (reference sequence). The trim removed 5 bases at V and 2 bases at J, leaving 7 bases unmatched. The CDR3 is CASSSSTGGTYEQYF. In DNA, the CDR3 is TGTGCCAGTAGTTCGTCGACAGGGGGGACCTACGAGCAGTACTTC.

The chain employs TRBV27 and TRBJ2-7; the match to TRBD1 covers 7 bases. Germline CDR1 MNHEY, CDR2 SMNVEV (reference sequence). This CDR3 has 13 residues. V lost 8 bases to trimming and J lost 2 bases; unmatched junction nucleotides: 6. For the CDR3, the DNA is TGTGCCAGCGCCCCGGACAGGACCTACGAGCAGTACTTC. Amino acids: CASAPDRTYEQYF.

V is TRBV15 and J is TRBJ2-7, with TRBD2 identical over 9 bases. Germline values: CDR1 LNHNV, CDR2 YYDKDF (reference sequence). This CDR3 is built from 16 residues. V was clipped by 3 bases and J by 7 bases; unmatched bases: 13. The CDR3 here is CATSSPSGLAGHEQYF. The CDR3 DNA sequence: TGTGCCACCAGCAGCCCCTCGGGCCTAGCGGGACATGAGCAGTACTTC.

The J gene is TRBJ2-5, the V gene TRBV11-2; the match to TRBD2 covers 11 bases. The J segment lost 2 bases and the V segment lost 3 bases, leaving 2 bases of the junction unmatched. Per germline, CDR1 SGHAT and CDR2 FQNNGV. There are 15 residues in the CDR3. CDR3 nucleotide sequence: TGTGCCAGCAGCTTGGGACTAGCGGTTCAAGAGACCCAGTACTTC. It encodes CASSLGLAVQETQYF. Complete variable domain (other parts from reference TRBV11-2 and TRBJ2-5): EAGVAQSPRYKIIEKRQSVAFWCNPISGHATLYWYQQILGQGPKLLIQFQNNGVVDDSQLPKDRFSAERLKGVDSTLKIQPAKLEDSAVYLCASSLGLAVQETQYFGPGTRLLVL.

The chain carries TRBV28 and TRBJ1-5; unclear D gene. V dropped 2 bases and J dropped 7 bases, with 9 bases sitting between them. CDR1 is MDHEN and CDR2 is SYDVKM in the germline V gene. This CDR3 region has 13 residues. This CDR3 reads CASSLLGGQPQHF. In DNA, the CDR3 is TGTGCCAGCAGTTTACTGGGAGGGCAGCCCCAGCATTTT.

The V call is TRBV29-1, the J call TRBJ2-1; TRBD2 matches 7 bases. CDR1 is SQVTM, CDR2 ANQGSEA, per germline. The CDR3 contains 13 residues. Trimming removed 7 bases from V and 7 bases from J; junction bases left unmatched: 10. In DNA, the CDR3 is TGCAGCGCCGGTGGCGGGAGCGGGAATGAGCAGTTCTTC. The encoded protein is CSAGGGSGNEQFF.

The CDR3 reads CASSSTTDTQYF. In nucleotides, the CDR3 is TGTGCCAGCAGCTCTACCACAGATACGCAGTATTTT. The genes are TRBV7-9 and TRBJ2-3; no clear D. The CDR3 length is 12 residues. Germline V gives CDR1 SEHNR, CDR2 FQNEAQ (reference sequence). V was clipped by 4 bases and J by 2 bases, with 4 bases between them.

In DNA form, the CDR3 reads TGTGCCAGCAGCCCTCAGGGGGCTCCGAACACCGGGGAGCTGTTTTTT. Translation gives CASSPQGAPNTGELFF. The chain employs TRBV7-3 and TRBJ2-2, with TRBD1 identical over 8 bases. Germline V gene data show CDR1 as SGHTA and CDR2 as FQGTGA. After removal of 5 bases from V and 0 bases from J, the junction contained 5 bases not matched to a gene. This CDR3 contains 16 residues.

The J gene is TRBJ1-1, the V gene TRBV7-9, with D maybe TRBD1 (5 bases). Germline CDR1 is SEHNR and CDR2 is FQNEAQ (reference sequence). The V end lost 1 base, the J end lost 1 base, and 7 bases lay between the germline ends. This CDR3 has 14 amino acids. The DNA of the CDR3 is TGTGCCAGCAGCTTAGATGGACAGAACACTGAAGCTTTCTTT. Encoded protein: CASSLDGQNTEAFF.

This clone was picked up a small number of times. V usage is TRBV6-5 and J usage is TRBJ1-1; D perhaps matches TRBD1 (6 bases). The CDR3 runs 13 residues. Germline assignment: CDR1 MNHEY and CDR2 SVGAGI. V lost 0 bases and J lost 4, with 6 bases in between. The CDR3 reads CASSYSGGTEAFF. The CDR3 nucleotides read TGTGCCAGCAGTTACTCAGGGGGCACTGAAGCTTTCTTT.

The J gene is TRBJ2-3, the V gene TRBV19, with D possibly TRBD2 on 6 matching bases. Trimming cost V 1 base and J 2 bases, with 13 bases left between them. Germline lookup yields CDR1 LNHDA and CDR2 SQIVND (reference sequence). The CDR3 consists of 16 residues. CDR3 nucleotide sequence: TGTGCCAGTAGTATAGGAGGCGGGATCTACACAGATACGCAGTATTTT. Its translation: CASSIGGGIYTDTQYF.

The chain carries TRBV5-1 and TRBJ2-7, with D possibly matching TRBD1 (5 bases). V lost 2 bases to trimming and J lost 3 bases, with 18 bases between them. Per germline, CDR1 SGHRS and CDR2 YFSETQ. This CDR3 is 16 amino acids long. In nucleotides, the CDR3 is TGCGCCAGCAGCTTCACAGGAAAAGGTTTAGGCTACGAGCAGTACTTC. Protein sequence: CASSFTGKGLGYEQYF.

The gene calls are TRBV29-1 and TRBJ1-1; a weak D match, TRBD1 (6 bases). V was trimmed by 7 bases and J by 0 bases, leaving 12 bases between them. Germline V CDR1 and CDR2: SQVTM, ANQGSEA. The CDR3 runs 13 residues. DNA of the CDR3: TGCAGCGGTTACGGACAGATGAACACTGAAGCTTTCTTT. This sequence encodes CSGYGQMNTEAFF.

The chain uses TRBV28 and TRBJ2-5, with 14 bases matching TRBD2. V gave up 1 base and J gave up 1 base; unmatched junction bases: 5. The CDR3 is 18 residues long. The germline CDR1 and CDR2 sequences are MDHEN and SYDVKM. The CDR3 reads CASSLSLGLAGGQETQYF. The CDR3 region has the DNA TGTGCCAGCAGTTTATCCCTAGGACTAGCGGGAGGCCAAGAGACCCAGTACTTC.

The chain employs TRBV30 and TRBJ1-2; no clear D gene. V gave up 0 bases and J gave up 2 bases, with 7 bases separating them. Germline V gene lookup returns CDR1 GTSNPN and CDR2 SVGIG (reference sequence). The CDR3 spans 13 residues. The CDR3 protein is CAWSVLKNYGYTF. The CDR3 nucleotides are TGTGCCTGGAGTGTCCTAAAAAACTATGGCTACACCTTC.

This clone came up once. The V gene is TRBV7-8, the J gene TRBJ1-2, with TRBD1 identical over 7 bases. Per the germline V gene, CDR1 is SGHVS and CDR2 is FQNEAQ. V was clipped by 3 bases and J by 1 base; unmatched bases: 2. The CDR3 runs 14 residues. The CDR3 bases are TGTGCCAGCAGCTTCCGGGACAGTAACTATGGCTACACCTTC. This encodes CASSFRDSNYGYTF.

This rearrangement joins TRBV7-2 to TRBJ1-1, with D unresolved. Trimming cost V 6 bases and J 7 bases, with 21 bases left between them. The CDR3 spans 15 residues. Germline V gene data show CDR1 as SGHTA and CDR2 as FQGNSA. As DNA, the CDR3 is TGTGCCAGCAGTGGCGGAGGGTTGGCGGCTGGTGAAGCTTTCTTT. This encodes CASSGGGLAAGEAFF.

In its sample, this clone was seen once. V usage is TRBV9 and J usage is TRBJ1-1; 10 nucleotides line up with TRBD1. V was clipped by 0 bases and J by 6 bases; unmatched bases: 8. The germline CDR1 and CDR2 sequences are SGDLS and YYNGEE. This CDR3 region has 16 residues. The CDR3 here is CASSVDPGQGYAEAFF. Here the CDR3 DNA reads TGTGCCAGCAGCGTAGATCCGGGACAGGGGTACGCTGAAGCTTTCTTT.

The chain links TRBV28 to TRBJ1-2, with 8 bases aligning to TRBD1. Trimming took 2 bases from V and 4 from J; bases not matched to a gene: 6. This CDR3 is built from 15 residues. The germline CDR1 and CDR2 sequences are MDHEN and SYDVKM. In DNA form, the CDR3 reads TGTGCCAGCAGTTTACTAACGGGGACAGGCTATGGCTACACCTTC. Amino acid sequence: CASSLLTGTGYGYTF.

The chain carries TRBV9 and TRBJ1-1; 11 bases align to TRBD1. This CDR3 spans 15 amino acids. The J segment lost 6 bases and the V segment lost 2 bases, leaving 6 bases of the junction unmatched. CDR1 and CDR2 from the germline V gene are SGDLS and YYNGEE. DNA for the CDR3: TGTGCCAGCAGCGTGTCGGACAGGGGGCTCTCTGAAGCTTTCTTT. This encodes CASSVSDRGLSEAFF.

The chain has TRBV7-3 and TRBJ2-3, with 10 bases aligning to TRBD1. Trimming took 8 bases from V and 2 from J; bases not matched to a gene: 4. Germline CDR1 and CDR2: SGHTA and FQGTGA. The CDR3 extends over 14 amino acids. CDR3 DNA sequence: TGTGCCAGCCGACAGGGGGCCTTCACAGATACGCAGTATTTT. Protein sequence: CASRQGAFTDTQYF.

This rearrangement joins TRBV9 to TRBJ2-7; D is uncertain. V was cut by 0 bases and J by 7 bases, with 14 bases left in between. The CDR3 is made up of 14 amino acids. In germline, CDR1 is SGDLS, CDR2 YYNGEE. The CDR3 spells CASSVGARVGEQYF. For the CDR3, the DNA is TGTGCCAGCAGCGTAGGTGCACGGGTAGGAGAGCAGTACTTC.

The chain couples TRBV4-1 to TRBJ2-1; 7 positions agree with TRBD2. Germline V gene sequence: CDR1 MGHRA, CDR2 YSYEKL. The CDR3 runs 15 residues. The J segment lost 3 bases and the V segment lost 2 bases, leaving 4 bases of the junction unmatched. For the CDR3, the DNA is TGCGCCAGCAGCCAAAAGGGAGGGCACTACAATGAGCAGTTCTTC. It is translated as CASSQKGGHYNEQFF.

The chain has TRBV15 and TRBJ2-5; 13 nucleotides agree with TRBD2. This CDR3 is built from 17 residues. Looked up from germline, CDR1 is LNHNV and CDR2 is YYDKDF (reference sequence). V gave up 3 bases and J gave up 1 base; unmatched junction bases: 5. The DNA for the CDR3 is TGTGCCACCAGCAGCTGGACTAGCGGGAGCGCCCAAGAGACCCAGTACTTC. Its translation is CATSSWTSGSAQETQYF.

V and J are TRBV2 and TRBJ1-6, with unresolved D. V shed 0 bases and J shed 4 bases, with 10 bases lying between them. This CDR3 has 16 amino acids. Germline CDR1 is SNHLY and CDR2 is FYNNEI. CDR3 protein: CASSEASVLYNSPLHF. Written as DNA, the CDR3 is TGTGCCAGCAGTGAAGCGAGCGTACTTTATAATTCACCCCTCCACTTT.

The V and J genes are TRBV5-1 and TRBJ2-1; D is unclear. In germline, CDR1 is SGHRS, CDR2 YFSETQ. This CDR3 region has 14 residues. The V end was cut by 0 bases, the J end by 8 bases, with 12 bases between. CDR3 in amino acids: CASSLDAKRDEQFF. CDR3 DNA sequence: TGCGCCAGCAGCTTGGACGCAAAACGAGATGAGCAGTTCTTC.

The chain recombines TRBV11-3 with TRBJ2-5; D possibly corresponds to TRBD2 (5 bases). The germline V gene has CDR1 SGHNT and CDR2 YENEEA. There are 13 residues in the CDR3. The germline V and J ends were trimmed by 2 bases and 3 bases, with 7 bases remaining between them. As DNA, the CDR3 is TGTGCCAGCAGCTTAAGGGAGAAAGAGACCCAGTACTTC. Translated, it gives CASSLREKETQYF.